This T cell receptor beta chain was sequenced for a study of shared clonotypes between healthy human individuals (dated by TCRdb to 2019 to 2021). Regarding the complete study: The cohort comprised two women and a few men aged 18 to 49 years. For each donor, three plates each were used for CD4 naive and CD4 memory, two plates were used for CD8 naive, and one plate was used for CD8 memory. Per donor, leukapheresis produced somewhere between about 0.85 and 9.5 billion PBMCs. Blood TCR repertoires of roughly five healthy adults were deeply sequenced to estimate repertoire size and the extent of clonotype sharing between individuals. Libraries were prepared and TCR repertoires were sequenced by different laboratories using diverse techniques, in order to increase sequencing depth and limit assay-specific biases.

Healthy HIV-negative adults with no recently reported acute infections or vaccinations were included as donors. Only Caucasian adults living in Nashville, Tennessee, USA were represented among the donors. CD4+ T cells were enriched by magnetic negative selection; naive cells were then positively selected on CD45RA, and the negative fraction formed the memory subset. Blood was collected by leukapheresis, and PBMCs were isolated by Ficoll-Histopaque density gradient centrifugation and then cryopreserved in liquid nitrogen vapor phase. Analytical flow cytometry was used to check the purity and quantity of each magnetically sorted T cell population. Genomic DNA was isolated from each sorted fraction and quantified by UV absorbance on a Nanodrop 2000c. Using the deep immunoSEQ assay, multiplex PCR amplified TCR CDR3 regions from genomic DNA. Extracted genomic DNA from each cell subset was spread evenly across all wells of several immunoSEQ 96-well plates, with each plate serving as a replicate. For sorted subsets, roughly 190 ng of genomic DNA, equivalent to 25,000 to 30,000 T cell genomes, went into each replicate PCR. Purified libraries were quantified with a Qubit 3.0 fluorometer, sized on a Bioanalyzer 2100, and re-quantified with the KAPA Library Quantification kit. Every immunoSEQ 96-well plate was sequenced on a separate single-read 150-cycle Illumina NextSeq 550 flow cell. In the original analysis: The immunoSEQ output contained only junctional sequences without quality scores, so filtering could not match that applied to full-length reads. Sequences were annotated with PyIR, a Python wrapper for IgBLAST v1.9, using IMGT germline references to assign V/J genes and CDR3. Reads were filtered out if the reads had weak V/J assignments (E-value above 1e-6), no CDR3, stop codons, out-of-frame junctions, or ambiguous translated residues. A V3J clonotype was defined by an identical inferred V gene, J gene, and CDR3 amino acid sequence. The percentage overlap between two repertoires was calculated by dividing the number of shared unique clonotypes by the size of the smaller repertoire. Three approaches were used to assess repertoire richness: RTK rarefaction, the Chao1 estimator, and Recon v2.1 estimates of unobserved clonotypes. OLGA was used to compute generation probabilities for all TCRbeta clonotypes that the gDNA method yielded from a few donors. Sourced from immuneACCESS, this table was stored by TCRdb with only in-frame sequences that have V and J called. A share of the clones is absent; for the studies checked, an unresolved V gene accounts for under half, and the remainder has no known explanation. The DNA gave D and trimming, while V, J and clone size come from that table. Here the sample has 2 million to 3 million clones; roughly 93% occur a single time. Together, the top ten hold around 0.4% of the sample.

As regards this clone: Its antigen is currently not known. Base qualities are missing; no much larger clone stands one base away. This specimen includes other DNA sequences encoding the same CDR3.

V is cut by 5 bases and J by 2 bases, and the space between the germline ends is 8 bases. There are 13 amino acids in the CDR3, from cysteine to phenylalanine inclusive. Only the CDR3 region is kept as DNA, spanning 39 bases read in frame from base 1. CDR1 SGHRS and CDR2 YFSETQ are derived from the germline V gene. Results the study describes overall, beyond this receptor: Rarefaction of sorted-subset datasets indicated incomplete sequencing despite the large sequencing depth. The small number of donors limited the genetic and exposure-history diversity represented. Sampling was limited to blood, and TCR repertoires in tissue likely differ from TCR repertoires in blood. Estimated clonotype richness was generally larger for naive than for memory subsets. Compared with non-shared clonotypes, the clonotypes found in all four sorted-subset donors had higher generation probabilities. Pairwise subsampling indicated that sequencing depth was expected to affect the degree of clonotype sharing among donors. When a handful of donors were compared, the shared fraction of clonotypes was around 4.6% for naive CD4, over 3% for naive CD8, 2.3% for memory CD4, and 0.4% for memory CD8.

Sequenced sample: naive CD4+ T cells from PBMCs. What the cell subset or site label conveys for this sample: CD45RA+ positively selected. This sequence was found in a young man in good health. Some clones in this sample may be carry-over from other donors' samples. The chain employs TRBV5-1 and TRBJ2-1; the D segment could be TRBD1, given 6 matching bases. The nucleotides read TGCGCCAGCAGACAGGGAGCCTACAATGAGCAGTTCTTC. Its protein reads: CASRQGAYNEQFF.